These T cell receptor beta chains were read from a single sample in a study of blood T cell repertoires in COVID-19. Generated by immunoSEQ multiplex PCR, the TCRdb table keeps only in-frame clones and is missing some. Found here are over 130,000 clones, 80% to 90% of them singletons; the top ten hold less than 3.5%. Sequencing input: peripheral blood. The receptor source for this set is an older man with acute or convalescent COVID-19. Both conserved end residues are part of each CDR3.

cdr3_aa | j_call | v_call
CASSTDRGKNNEKLFF | TRBJ1-4 | TRBV19
CASSPGLYQETQYF | TRBJ2-5 | TRBV5-1
CASSLSGGDTEAFF | TRBJ1-1 | TRBV5-1
CSVERLAGAEQFF | TRBJ2-1 | TRBV29-1
CSVAGTGRTEAFF | TRBJ1-1 | TRBV29-1
CASRASGTTSKETQYF | TRBJ2-5 | TRBV19
CASSPSSGSSYNEQFF | TRBJ2-1 | TRBV5-4
CASSYLGQGQETQYF | TRBJ2-5 | TRBV6-5
CASSSQGYEQYF | TRBJ2-7 | TRBV5-1
CASSQEARSGTQYF | TRBJ2-5 | TRBV4-2
CASSRTGLNTEAFF | TRBJ1-1 | TRBV6-5
CASRGTGGRTEAFF | TRBJ1-1 | TRBV6-6
CASSLVAGEYNEQFF | TRBJ2-1 | TRBV11-3
CASSLPGEFGYTF | TRBJ1-2 | TRBV7-9
CASSIRTSGIVTDTQYF | TRBJ2-3 | TRBV28
CSVAGQVNEKLFF | TRBJ1-4 | TRBV29-1
CASSLGQKNTEAFF | TRBJ1-1 | TRBV5-6
CASSQEGLDYNEQFF | TRBJ2-1 | TRBV4-3
CASRNNLGQGNDYEQYF | TRBJ2-7 | TRBV7-7
CASSPRAGEKLFF | TRBJ1-4 | TRBV25-1
CASSGAGGLTGELFF | TRBJ2-2 | TRBV28
CASSQASGGYNEQFF | TRBJ2-1 | TRBV3-1/TRBV3-2
CASSLVGQNSYNEQFF | TRBJ2-1 | TRBV5-6
CASSLGLAAGIEQFF | TRBJ2-1 | TRBV7-9
CSAGTSGPYEQYF | TRBJ2-7 | TRBV29-1
CASSPGSPYEQYF | TRBJ2-7 | TRBV27
CASSLGTGRNTEAFF | TRBJ1-1 | TRBV7-9
CASSDRVSYEQYF | TRBJ2-7 | TRBV19
CASSLAGLAINEQYF | TRBJ2-7 | TRBV7-2
CASSGAGLAVRSTGELFF | TRBJ2-2 | TRBV25-1
CASRAGQGRNYGYTF | TRBJ1-2 | TRBV2
CASSVGASNEKLFF | TRBJ1-4 | TRBV9
CASSLDDRFGVPSTEAFF | TRBJ1-1 | TRBV5-6
CASSRDPQVNEQYF | TRBJ2-7 | TRBV6-5
CASSEGLAGAYEQYF | TRBJ2-7 | TRBV3-1/TRBV3-2
CASSKGQGAPETQYF | TRBJ2-5 | TRBV7-3
CASSLDTGGLQPQHF | TRBJ1-5 | TRBV27
CASSPNPGQGGETQYF | TRBJ2-5 | TRBV18
CASSLGLAGVYEQFF | TRBJ2-1 | TRBV28
CASSPTGLRETQYF | TRBJ2-5 | TRBV7-2
CASKGTSGSYEQFF | TRBJ2-1 | TRBV6-4
CASSLARQGSGETQYF | TRBJ2-5 | TRBV28
CASSRRTSGQETQYF | TRBJ2-5 | TRBV19
CASSHGLAGGGTDTQYF | TRBJ2-3 | TRBV4-2
CASTRVYTEAFF | TRBJ1-1 | TRBV2
CASSYRGSNEKLFF | TRBJ1-4 | TRBV6-6
CASSLPGGTSGNTIYF | TRBJ1-3 | TRBV28
CASSLGSRREGRNEQFF | TRBJ2-1 | TRBV13
CASSLAGIDTQYF | TRBJ2-3 | TRBV5-6
CASSLLQSREQFF | TRBJ2-1 | TRBV7-2
CASSLVTGVGYTF | TRBJ1-2 | TRBV5-4
CASTSAGVYEQYF | TRBJ2-7 | TRBV6-5
CASSSGLDYYEQYF | TRBJ2-7 | TRBV5-1
CASRRDRGPYGYTF | TRBJ1-2 | TRBV7-2
CASSSLDRTNYGYTF | TRBJ1-2 | TRBV6-2/TRBV6-3